This entry features one T cell receptor (beta chain) sequence. This record comes from a study of T cells expressing NK-cell markers. About the study: The authors sequenced eight donors, of whom seven were HCMV-seropositive and one was seronegative.

TCRdb re-called the 5' RACE reads and catalogs CDR3 proteins one per entry, DNA excluded. With a few hundred thousand distinct CDR3 sequences in the sample, the ten largest clones hold about 0.4%. The CDR3 length is 15 residues. CDR1 is ENHRY and CDR2 is SYGVKD in the germline V gene. The origin of this receptor is a man aged 18-30 years in good health. Sequenced sample: blood T cells: a sorted CD56 or NKG2C T cell subset, CD4+ or CD8+ T cells, or bulk PBMC T cells (not recorded which). The genes are TRBV10-3 and TRBJ2-5; TCRdb names TRBD2, which stays unverified in the absence of DNA. The CDR3: CAISESRGAEETQYF.